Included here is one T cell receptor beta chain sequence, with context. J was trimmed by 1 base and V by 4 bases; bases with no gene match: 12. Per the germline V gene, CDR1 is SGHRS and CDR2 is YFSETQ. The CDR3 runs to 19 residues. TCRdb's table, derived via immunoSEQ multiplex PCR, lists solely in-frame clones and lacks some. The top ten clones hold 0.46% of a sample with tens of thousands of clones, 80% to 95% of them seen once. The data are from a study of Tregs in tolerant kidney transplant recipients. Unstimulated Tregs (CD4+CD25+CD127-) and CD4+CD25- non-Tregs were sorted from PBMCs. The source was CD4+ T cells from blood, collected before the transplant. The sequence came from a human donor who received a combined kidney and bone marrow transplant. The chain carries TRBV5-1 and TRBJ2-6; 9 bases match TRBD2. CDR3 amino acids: CASSAGGGSGSSGANVLTF. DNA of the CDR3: TGCGCCAGCAGCGCCGGGGGGGGTAGCGGGAGTTCTGGGGCCAACGTCCTGACTTTC.